What follows are 13 T cell receptor beta chains derived from one specimen sequenced in a study of cytomegalovirus exposure and HLA in healthy donors. The PCR ran on 60 Vbeta and 13 Jbeta primers. Data came from immunoSEQ multiplex PCR; TCRdb stores just in-frame clones and leaves some out. Of roughly 200,000 clones in the sample, 65% to 85% were seen once. Sequenced sample: PBMCs. Source of these receptors: a man between 60 and 75 years old in good health and CMV-seronegative.

CDR3 in DNA: TGCGCCAGCAGCTTGGGGGGGCACGGACTGGGCACTGAAGCTTTCTTT. Protein product: CASSLGGHGLGTEAFF. This sequence joins TRBV5-1 and TRBJ1-1, with D tentatively TRBD1 (6 bases). The CDR3 is 16 residues long. Germline V lookup: CDR1 SGHRS, CDR2 YFSETQ. V lost 0 bases and J lost 4, with 16 bases in between.

The chain is built from TRBV23-1 and TRBJ2-1; TRBD1 aligns across 8 bases. TRBV23-1 is identified as an open reading frame with a role that is uncertain. With 6 bases clipped from V and 5 bases from J, the junction kept 12 bases outside the gene matches. CDR3 length: 16 amino acids. CDR3: CASSPQYQGADNEQFF. CDR3 DNA: TGCGCCAGCAGCCCGCAGTACCAGGGGGCGGACAATGAGCAGTTCTTC.

J is TRBJ2-7 and V is TRBV18; 9 bases align to TRBD2. The CDR3 runs 15 residues. The junction had 4 bases not matched to a gene; V was cut back by 2 bases and J by 2 bases. Germline V gene lookup returns CDR1 KGHSH and CDR2 LQKENI. The CDR3 sequence: CASSPGVAGAYEQYF. The CDR3 bases are TGTGCCAGCTCACCAGGGGTAGCGGGGGCCTACGAGCAGTACTTC.

The chain couples TRBV27 to TRBJ1-2; 9 bases line up with TRBD1. J lost 4 bases, V lost 3 bases, and 3 bases had no gene match. Per germline, CDR1 MNHEY and CDR2 SMNVEV (reference sequence). This CDR3 has 14 amino acids. CDR3 protein: CASSLGQGGYGYTF. CDR3 DNA: TGTGCCAGCAGTTTGGGACAGGGTGGCTATGGCTACACCTTC.

The CDR3 coding sequence is TGTGCCAGCAGCTCCCAGGCGGGAAGCTCCTATAATTCACCCCTCCACTTT. Its translation is CASSSQAGSSYNSPLHF. The J gene is TRBJ1-6, the V gene TRBV5-4; no firm D call. The V and J ends lost 3 bases and 0 bases respectively, with 13 bases between them. Per germline, CDR1 SGHNT and CDR2 YYREEE (reference sequence). The length of the CDR3 is 17 residues.

The V gene is TRBV10-3, the J gene TRBJ2-7; no clear D gene. The CDR3 runs 14 residues. The germline gives CDR1 ENHRY, CDR2 SYGVKD. The V end lost 3 bases, the J end lost 2 bases, and 11 bases lay between the germline ends. CDR3 sequence: CAISDSDFPYEQYF. CDR3 nucleotides: TGTGCCATCAGTGATTCCGACTTCCCCTACGAGCAGTACTTC.

This clone appeared a single time. The chain recombines TRBV7-6 with TRBJ2-3; D not certain. CDR1 and CDR2 from the germline V gene are SGHVS and FNYEAQ. Trimming pared 4 bases from V and 4 bases from J, leaving 15 bases between. The length of the CDR3 is 15 residues. The CDR3 protein is CASSYKLASSDTQYF. The CDR3 DNA follows: TGTGCCAGCAGCTATAAATTGGCATCTTCAGATACGCAGTATTTT.

The rearrangement joins TRBV10-3 to TRBJ2-7; 7 nucleotides line up with TRBD2. This CDR3 has 16 residues. Per germline, CDR1 ENHRY and CDR2 SYGVKD. J lost 2 bases, V lost 2 bases, and 9 bases had no gene match. CDR3 loop: CAISEGRASGAYEQYF. The DNA for the CDR3 is TGTGCCATCAGTGAGGGGAGGGCTAGTGGGGCCTACGAGCAGTACTTC.

The chain joins TRBV4-3 to TRBJ2-5, with a tentative D call TRBD2 (5 bases). CDR1 is LGHNA and CDR2 is YSLEER in the germline V gene. The length of the CDR3 is 15 residues. Trimming stripped 4 bases from V and 5 bases from J, with 17 bases between. CDR3 in amino acids: CASSLSSGSLETQYF. In nucleotides, the CDR3 is TGCGCCAGCAGCCTAAGTTCGGGGAGTTTGGAGACCCAGTACTTC.

The chain is built from TRBV6-5 and TRBJ2-7, with D possibly TRBD1 on 6 matching bases. Between the trimmed V and J ends, which lost 6 bases and 6 bases, there was a span of 15 bases. Germline CDR1 MNHEY, CDR2 SVGAGI. The CDR3 has 13 residues. CDR3 protein: CASSSGTTPEQYF. The CDR3, as DNA: TGTGCCAGCAGCTCCGGGACAACTCCCGAGCAGTACTTC.

This chain links TRBV6-5 with TRBJ2-7; 7 positions agree with TRBD2. Per germline, CDR1 MNHEY and CDR2 SVGAGI. V lost 0 bases, J lost 3 bases, and 8 bases stayed unmatched. This CDR3 has 16 amino acids. The chain's CDR3 is CASSYSRLAPNYEQYF. The CDR3 nucleotides read TGTGCCAGCAGTTACTCCCGACTAGCACCGAACTACGAGCAGTACTTC.

J is TRBJ2-2 and V is TRBV19, with 8 bases lining up with TRBD1. J lost 8 bases, V lost 6 bases, and 14 bases had no gene match. CDR1 is LNHDA, CDR2 SQIVND, per germline (reference sequence). The CDR3 loop spans 16 amino acids. The DNA of the CDR3 is TGTGCCAGTAGACAGAGCCGGACAGGGTCTCGGGGGGAGCTGTTTTTT. Translation gives CASRQSRTGSRGELFF. Complete variable domain (other parts from reference TRBV19 and TRBJ2-2): DGGITQSPKYLFRKEGQNVTLSCEQNLNHDAMYWYRQDPGQGLRLIYYSQIVNDFQKGDIAEGYSVSREKKESFPLTVTSAQKNPTAFYLCASRQSRTGSRGELFFGEGSRLTVL.

This clone was observed once. This chain links TRBV7-9 with TRBJ2-1, with D perhaps TRBD1 (6 bases). V shed 5 bases and J shed 0 bases, with 11 bases lying between them. In germline, CDR1 is SEHNR, CDR2 FQNEAQ (reference sequence). The CDR3 length is 15 residues. The CDR3 bases are TGTGCCAGCAGCCGACAGGCCTCCTCCTACAATGAGCAGTTCTTC. Its translation: CASSRQASSYNEQFF.